This T cell receptor beta chain comes out of a study of T-cell memory formation after mild COVID-19 (dated by TCRdb to the early 2020s). As for the study more broadly: TCR sequence clusters from the two donors were largely donor specific. In a couple of donors, T-cell clones that expanded and contracted after mild COVID-19 were followed by sequencing TCRalpha and TCRbeta repertoires longitudinally. The cohort comprised two young, previously healthy adult volunteers, one female and one male. General conclusions and limits of the study: The study included only a couple of mild cases, and larger cohorts that include severe cases with pre-infection samples were judged to be necessary. Clones contracting from day 15 to 85 had balanced CD4/CD8 phenotypes, while a second wave expanding from day 15 to 37 was biased towards CD4+. SARS-CoV-2 specificity of the second-wave clones peaking on day 37 was not confirmed. Some responding clones were detected in pre-infection memory, suggesting pre-existing cross-reactive memory T cells joined the SARS-CoV-2 response. Contracting CD4+ clones were found mainly in CM and EM memory subsets, while CD8+ clones were enriched in EMRA.

Sequencing took place on an Illumina NovaSeq 6000. Using 5'RACE with constant-segment primers, TCRalpha and TCRbeta cDNA libraries were constructed, with sample barcodes and unique molecular identifiers added in the process. RNA was extracted from every sample with Trizol reagent. The libraries were amplified in two PCR steps, and the second step added a second sample barcode and Illumina TruSeq adapters. The libraries were sequenced on an Illumina NovaSeq using 2 x 150 bp paired-end reads. As for how the authors treated the data: The reads were demultiplexed and collapsed into UMI-guided consensus sequences using migec v1.2.7. Using mixcr v2.1.11, UMI consensuses were aligned to TRA and TRB V and J templates and then assembled into clonotypes. Clonotypes were classified as expanded or contracted when called significant by both edgeR and NoisET, with noise models trained on biological replicates. For edgeR calls, the cutoffs were a false discovery rate-adjusted p below 0.01 and a log2 fold-change threshold of 1. As an exploratory analysis of dynamics, PCA with hierarchical clustering was applied to max-normalized trajectories of the 1000 most abundant clonotypes. Separately sequenced CD4+ and CD8+ repertoires were used to assign a CD4 or CD8 phenotype to each responding clone. The public reads were run again by TCRdb, first through fastp at Q25 and then through MiXCR, and only productive beta chains were kept. Rows are unified per CDR3 protein, each entry keeping the most common DNA and genes. The V and J calls and clone size come from TCRdb's table, not from the authors' own analysis. The table for this sample lists under 200,000 distinct CDR3 sequences; over 10% of them were counted only once. The ten biggest clones cover 2.5% to 3.5% of the sample.

Ficoll-Paque density gradient centrifugation was the method used to isolate PBMCs. Worth noting for this clonotype: The specificity of this receptor is unknown. No base qualities exist here, and no much larger clone lies one base off it.

From cysteine to phenylalanine, the CDR3 is 16 amino acids long. The DNA shown is the 48-base CDR3, in frame from base 1. The CDR1 and CDR2 encoded by the germline V gene are MDHEN and SYDVKM. Trimming leaves V shorter by 4 bases and J shorter by 2 bases, with the junction holding 5 bases beyond the gene matches. Sequencing was done on a sample of PBMCs or a T cell subset sorted from them (not recorded which). The receptor comes from a man between 18 and 35 years old who had mild COVID-19 (a few samples of this study predate the infection). The sample titles of this study are shuffled in the database, so cell type and time point are left out; the donor was told from shared clones. The rearranged segments are TRBV28 and TRBJ2-6; 7 bases in between match TRBD1. Here the CDR3 is given as CASSSPGQAGANVLTF. DNA sequence: TGTGCCAGCAGTTCACCTGGACAGGCTGGGGCCAACGTCCTGACTTTC.